The rows below give T cell receptor beta chains drawn from one sample of a study of CD8 T cells in ankylosing spondylitis. TCRdb reprocessed the 5' RACE reads via MiXCR and lists one record per CDR3 protein. The table records some 290,000 distinct CDR3 sequences, roughly 20% of them present only once. The sequenced sample consisted of blood, either unsorted or a sorted T cell fraction (not recorded which). These receptor sequences come from a male donor with ankylosing spondylitis or in good health (not recorded which). CDR3s include the opening cysteine and the closing phenylalanine or tryptophan. D genes are given only for firm matches. Only some rows state a clone size, as once, few, many or a class for expanded clones.

size	V	J	D	CDR3	DNA
many	TRBV19	TRBJ2-1	.	CASSIIQYNEQFF	TGTGCCAGTAGTATAATACAGTACAATGAGCAGTTCTTC
.	TRBV6-6	TRBJ1-2	.	CTSRWTENYGYTF	TGTACCAGCAGGTGGACAGAGAACTATGGCTACACCTTC
.	TRBV18	TRBJ1-1	.	CASSPQGVGTEAFF	TGTGCCAGCTCACCACAAGGGGTAGGGACTGAAGCTTTCTTT
few	TRBV9	TRBJ2-3	TRBD1	CASSDTGGGADTQYF	TGTGCCAGCAGCGATACAGGGGGCGGAGCAGATACGCAGTATTTT
few	TRBV5-1	TRBJ2-3	.	CASSLVGQLTDTQYF	TGCGCCAGCAGCTTGGTCGGCCAGCTCACAGATACGCAGTATTTT
.	TRBV5-1	TRBJ2-2	.	CASSYGDRNTGELFF	TGCGCCAGCAGCTACGGGGACCGGAACACCGGGGAGCTGTTTTTT
.	TRBV12-3/TRBV12-4	TRBJ1-2	TRBD1	CASSPFIQGARHYGYTF	TGTGCCAGCAGTCCGTTCATACAGGGGGCGCGTCACTATGGCTACACCTTC
.	TRBV20-1	TRBJ1-2	TRBD1	CCWDSYGYTF	TGCTGCTGGGACAGCTATGGCTACACCTTC
few	TRBV5-8	TRBJ1-5	.	CASNLGGVNQPQHF	TGTGCCAGCAACCTGGGAGGAGTCAATCAGCCCCAGCATTTT
many	TRBV29-1	TRBJ2-1	TRBD2	CSAGLAMEFF	TGCAGCGCGGGACTAGCGATGGAGTTCTTC
many	TRBV12-3/TRBV12-4	TRBJ2-1	TRBD1	CASSPGQGAGEQFF	TGTGCCAGCAGTCCGGGACAGGGGGCCGGTGAGCAGTTCTTC
.	TRBV6-1	TRBJ1-1	TRBD1	CASSQRGRNTEAFF	TGTGCCAGCAGTCAAAGGGGGCGTAACACTGAAGCTTTCTTT
.	TRBV4-3	TRBJ2-3	TRBD1	CASSQDLSRGPDTITDTQYF	TGCGCCAGCAGCCAAGATCTAAGCAGGGGGCCAGATACCATCACAGATACGCAGTATTTT
once	TRBV12-5	TRBJ2-1	.	CASGMTERWYSYNEQFF	TGTGCTAGTGGGATGACCGAGCGGTGGTACTCCTACAATGAGCAGTTCTTC
many	TRBV12-3/TRBV12-4	TRBJ2-4	.	CASSRALTLQYF	TGTGCCAGCAGCAGGGCCCTGACTCTTCAGTACTTC
few	TRBV5-1	TRBJ2-5	.	CASSPQLGAQETQYF	TGCGCCAGCAGCCCTCAGTTAGGGGCACAAGAGACCCAGTACTTC
many	TRBV25-1	TRBJ2-2	.	CASSDQNTGELFF	TGTGCCAGCAGTGACCAGAACACCGGGGAGCTGTTTTTT
.	TRBV29-1	TRBJ1-1	TRBD1	CSAGQGVAEAFF	TGCAGCGCTGGACAGGGGGTCGCTGAAGCTTTCTTT
many	TRBV20-1	TRBJ2-3	TRBD2	CSARGLGGTDTQYF	TGCAGTGCTAGAGGCCTCGGGGGGACAGATACGCAGTATTTT
.	TRBV3-1	TRBJ1-1	.	CASSQLSGPNTEAFF	TGTGCCAGCAGCCAACTTTCAGGGCCCAACACTGAAGCTTTCTTT
.	TRBV2	TRBJ1-1	.	CASNGVKDTEAFF	TGTGCCAGCAACGGGGTTAAGGACACTGAAGCTTTCTTT